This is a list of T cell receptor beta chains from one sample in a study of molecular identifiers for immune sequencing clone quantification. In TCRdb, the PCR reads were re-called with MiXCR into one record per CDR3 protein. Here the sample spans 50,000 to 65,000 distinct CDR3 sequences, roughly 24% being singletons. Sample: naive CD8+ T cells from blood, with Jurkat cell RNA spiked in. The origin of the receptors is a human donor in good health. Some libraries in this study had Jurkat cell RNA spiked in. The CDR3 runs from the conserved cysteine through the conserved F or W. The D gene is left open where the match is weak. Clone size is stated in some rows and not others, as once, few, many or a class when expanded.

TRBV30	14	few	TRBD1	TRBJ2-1	TGTGCCTGGAGGGACAGGAGCTCCTACAATGAGCAGTTCTTC	CAWRDRSSYNEQFF
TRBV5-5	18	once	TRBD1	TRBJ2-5	TGTGCCAGCAGCTTAACCTTTGGACAGGGGTTCTTCCAAGCGACCCAGTACTTC	CASSLTFGQGFFQATQYF
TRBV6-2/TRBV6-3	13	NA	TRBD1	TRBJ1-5	TGTGCCACCGGACAGGGTTCAATCCAGCCCCAGCATTTT	CATGQGSIQPQHF
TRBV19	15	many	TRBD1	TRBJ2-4	TGTGCCAGTAGTATAGTCGGACAGGTGATGGACATTCAGTACTTC	CASSIVGQVMDIQYF
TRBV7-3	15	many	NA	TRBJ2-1	TGTGCCAGCAGCAGTAGCGATAGCTCCTACAATGAGCAGTTCTTC	CASSSSDSSYNEQFF
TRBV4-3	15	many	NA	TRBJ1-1	TGCGCCAGCAGCCAAGCCGGGGGAGCGAACACTGAAGCTTTCTTT	CASSQAGGANTEAFF
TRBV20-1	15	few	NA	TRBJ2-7	TGCAGTGCTAGAGATTTAGCGCTAGCGCCGCGCGAGCAGTACTTC	CSARDLALAPREQYF
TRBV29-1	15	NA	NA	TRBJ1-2	TGCAGCGTTGAGGATCGGGCAGTTACTAACTATGGCTACACCTTC	CSVEDRAVTNYGYTF
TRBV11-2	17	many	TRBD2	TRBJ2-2	TGTGCCAGCAGCTTAGCTAGCGGGGACGAGAACACCGGGGAGCTGTTTTTT	CASSLASGDENTGELFF
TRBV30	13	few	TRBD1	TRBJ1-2	TGTGCCTGGATCGGCAGGGGGCTTACTGGCTACACCTTC	CAWIGRGLTGYTF
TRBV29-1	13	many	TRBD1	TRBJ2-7	TGCAGCGTTTCCGGGACAGGGTACTCCGAGCAGTACTTC	CSVSGTGYSEQYF
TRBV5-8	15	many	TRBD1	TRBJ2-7	TGTGCCAGCAGCTACGGGACAGGGTATCGGTACGAGCAGTACTTC	CASSYGTGYRYEQYF
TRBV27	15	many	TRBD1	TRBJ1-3	TGTGCCAGCAGTCCCCAAGGGGGCTATGGAAACACCATATATTTT	CASSPQGGYGNTIYF
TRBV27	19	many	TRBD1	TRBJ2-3	TGTGCCAGCAGTCCCATAAACAGGGGGCGCAACGCGGTGTCAGATACGCAGTATTTT	CASSPINRGRNAVSDTQYF
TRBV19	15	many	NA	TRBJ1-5	TGTGCCAGTAGTATGAGTCGCGGGAGGGGTCAGCCCCAGCATTTT	CASSMSRGRGQPQHF
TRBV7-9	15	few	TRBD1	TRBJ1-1	TGTGCCAGCAGCCCCTGGGACAGCCCGAACACTGAAGCTTTCTTT	CASSPWDSPNTEAFF
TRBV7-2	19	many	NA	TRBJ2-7	TGTGCCAGCAGCCCCATCCGTATTGTTGGTCCGCTCTCCGGAGTCGAGCAGTACTTC	CASSPIRIVGPLSGVEQYF
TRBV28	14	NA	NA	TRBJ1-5	TGTGCCAGCAGTCCATGGTTGGGCAATCAGCTCCAGCATTTT	CASSPWLGNQLQHF
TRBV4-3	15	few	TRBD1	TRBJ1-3	TGCGCCAGCAGCCATGACAGGGGTTCTGGAAACACCATATATTTT	CASSHDRGSGNTIYF
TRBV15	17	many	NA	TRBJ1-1	TGTGCCACCAGCAGAGCAACCCCAGGGTTTGCTTTCACTGAAGCTTTCTTT	CATSRATPGFAFTEAFF
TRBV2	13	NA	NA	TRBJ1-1	TGTGCCAGCAGTGATTTAGGGGGCACTGAAGCTTTCTTT	CASSDLGGTEAFF
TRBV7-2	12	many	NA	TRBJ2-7	TGTGCCAGCAGATTAACCGGCCCCGAGCAGTACTTC	CASRLTGPEQYF
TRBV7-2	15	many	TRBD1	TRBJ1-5	TGTGCCAGCAGCTTGGCAGGGGGCGTGGGACAGCCCCAGCATTTT	CASSLAGGVGQPQHF
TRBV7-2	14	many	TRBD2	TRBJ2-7	TGTGCCAGCAGCCCCGGGGAGGGGCCCTACGAGCAGTACTTC	CASSPGEGPYEQYF
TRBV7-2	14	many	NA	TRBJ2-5	TGTGCCAGCACCCAGGGGGGGGGGCAAGAGACCCAGTACTTC	CASTQGGGQETQYF
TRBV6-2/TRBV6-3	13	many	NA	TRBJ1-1	TGTGCCAGCAGTCTACAGGGATCCACTGAAGCTTTCTTT	CASSLQGSTEAFF
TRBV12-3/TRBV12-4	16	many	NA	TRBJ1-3	TGTGCCAGCAGTTTAGACCCAGGCCAGGGTTTAAACACCATATATTTT	CASSLDPGQGLNTIYF
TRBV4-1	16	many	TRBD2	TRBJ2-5	TGCGCCAGCAGCCAAGATATTCTAGCGGCACGAGAGACCCAGTACTTC	CASSQDILAARETQYF
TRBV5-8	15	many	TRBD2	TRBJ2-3	TGTGCCAGCAGCTTGACAGCGGGGGGGTCTGATACGCAGTATTTT	CASSLTAGGSDTQYF
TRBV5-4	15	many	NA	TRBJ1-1	TGTGCCAGCATTGCAGACGAAGGGCCTTCAAACCAAGCTTTCTTT	CASIADEGPSNQAFF
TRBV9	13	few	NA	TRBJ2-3	TGTGCCAGCAGCGTAGCCGGCACAGATACGCAGTATTTT	CASSVAGTDTQYF
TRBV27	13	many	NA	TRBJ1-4	TGTGCCAGCAGCCAGCAGGGAAGTGAAAAACTGTTTTTT	CASSQQGSEKLFF
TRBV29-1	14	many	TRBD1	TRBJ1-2	TGCAGCGTTGACGCGGGACAGGGGGCAGATGGCTACACCTTC	CSVDAGQGADGYTF
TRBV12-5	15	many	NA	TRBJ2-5	TGTGCTAGTGGTTTGCGTTTGGACAGAGGAGAGACCCAGTACTTC	CASGLRLDRGETQYF
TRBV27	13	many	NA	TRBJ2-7	TGTGCCAGCAGCCCCGGACGGGCCTACGAGCAGTACTTC	CASSPGRAYEQYF
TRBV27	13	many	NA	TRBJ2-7	TGTGCCAGCAGCCTAGGCCTCTTGGACGAGCAGTACTTC	CASSLGLLDEQYF
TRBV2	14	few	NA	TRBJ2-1	TGTGCCAGCTTTGCGAGCACCGCTTACAATGAGCAGTTCTTC	CASFASTAYNEQFF
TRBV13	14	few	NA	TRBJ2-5	TGTGCCAGCAGCTTAGGCCACAGCCCAGAGACCCAGTACTTC	CASSLGHSPETQYF
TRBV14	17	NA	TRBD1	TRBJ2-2	TGTGCCAGCAGCTCCGTGACAGGGGGGCGTGACACTGGGGAGCTGTTTTTT	CASSSVTGGRDTGELFF
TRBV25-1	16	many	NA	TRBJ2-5	TGTGCCAGCAGTGGGTCCCCGGTAGGGCACCAAGAGACCCAGTACTTC	CASSGSPVGHQETQYF
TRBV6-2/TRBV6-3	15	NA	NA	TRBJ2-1	TGTGCCAGCAGTCCCCATGGGGGATCGGACAATGAGCAGTTCTTC	CASSPHGGSDNEQFF
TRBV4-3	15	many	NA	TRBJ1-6	TGCGCCAGCAGCCAAGAAGGCAGTGGCAATTCACCCCTCCACTTT	CASSQEGSGNSPLHF
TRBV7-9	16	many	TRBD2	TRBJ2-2	TGTGCCAGCAGCTTAGGAACTAGCGGGAGTGTCGGGGAGCTGTTTTTT	CASSLGTSGSVGELFF
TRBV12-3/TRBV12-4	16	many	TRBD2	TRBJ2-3	TGTGCCAGCAGTTTTCTAGCGGGAGTAGGCACAGATACGCAGTATTTT	CASSFLAGVGTDTQYF
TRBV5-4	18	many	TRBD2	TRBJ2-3	TGTGCCAGCAGCTTGGCGCCCGTAGCGGGGTCTAGCACAGATACGCAGTATTTT	CASSLAPVAGSSTDTQYF